The present TCR beta chain was sequenced within a study of graft-versus-host responses after intestinal transplantation. Study overall: Grafts that recipients had were multivisceral, liver-intestinal, or isolated intestinal transplants. Anti-thymocyte globulin was used for induction in all recipients, who then took tacrolimus and steroids for around 3 years.

Here immunoSEQ multiplex PCR was the method, and the copy in TCRdb shows in-frame clones only, minus some. The sample gives under 150,000 clones, over 85% of which show up once; more than 0.1% is in the top ten. As to this clone: Its antigen is not identified.

General study findings and limits: The authors found GvH clones in recipient marrow, some appearing first in ileum or blood.

The CDR3 has 12 residues. Germline V lookup: CDR1 SNHLY, CDR2 FYNNEI. Deletions cut 7 bases from V and 5 bases from J, with 9 bases between. V usage is TRBV2 and J usage is TRBJ1-3; D uncertain. This clonotype was obtained from a human donor who received an intestinal transplant. The source material was unstimulated CD4+ T cells sorted from spleen or lymph node cells, sampled before intestinal transplant. In nucleotides, the CDR3 is TGTGCCAGCAATAATAACCGAAACACCATATATTTT. It yields the protein CASNNNRNTIYF.